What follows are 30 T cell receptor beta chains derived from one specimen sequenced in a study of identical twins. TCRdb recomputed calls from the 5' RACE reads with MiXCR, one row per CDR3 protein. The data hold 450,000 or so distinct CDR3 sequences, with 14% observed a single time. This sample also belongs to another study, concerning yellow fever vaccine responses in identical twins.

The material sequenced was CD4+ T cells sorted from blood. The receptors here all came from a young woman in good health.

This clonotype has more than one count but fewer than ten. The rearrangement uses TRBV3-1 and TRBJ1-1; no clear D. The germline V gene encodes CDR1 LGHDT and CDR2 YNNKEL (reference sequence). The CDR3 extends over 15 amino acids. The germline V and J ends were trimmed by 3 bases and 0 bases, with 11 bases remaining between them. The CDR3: CASSQRQNMNTEAFF. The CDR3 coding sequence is TGTGCCAGCAGCCAGAGACAAAACATGAACACTGAAGCTTTCTTT.

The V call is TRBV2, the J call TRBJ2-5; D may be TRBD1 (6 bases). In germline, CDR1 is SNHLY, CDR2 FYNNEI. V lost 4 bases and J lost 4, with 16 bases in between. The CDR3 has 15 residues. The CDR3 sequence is CASSATGSRGETQYF. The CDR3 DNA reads TGTGCCAGCAGTGCAACAGGGAGTCGAGGAGAGACCCAGTACTTC.

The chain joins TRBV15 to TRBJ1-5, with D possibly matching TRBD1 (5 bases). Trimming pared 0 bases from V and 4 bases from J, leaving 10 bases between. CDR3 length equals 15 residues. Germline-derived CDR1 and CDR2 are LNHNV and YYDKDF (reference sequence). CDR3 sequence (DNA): TGTGCCACCAGCAGAGACAGGGTAGGAAATCAGCCCCAGCATTTT. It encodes CATSRDRVGNQPQHF.

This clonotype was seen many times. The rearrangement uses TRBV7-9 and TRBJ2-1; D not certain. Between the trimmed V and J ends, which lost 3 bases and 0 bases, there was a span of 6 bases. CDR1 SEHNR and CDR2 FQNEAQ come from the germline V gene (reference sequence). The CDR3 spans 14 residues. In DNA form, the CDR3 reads TGTGCCAGCAGCTTGATAAGCTCCTACAATGAGCAGTTCTTC. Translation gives CASSLISSYNEQFF.

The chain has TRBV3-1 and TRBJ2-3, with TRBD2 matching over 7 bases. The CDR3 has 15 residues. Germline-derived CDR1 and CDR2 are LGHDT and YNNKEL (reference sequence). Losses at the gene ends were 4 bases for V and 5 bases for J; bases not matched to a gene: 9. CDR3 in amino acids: CASSRRGRGGDTQYF. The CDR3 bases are TGTGCCAGCAGCCGGCGCGGGAGAGGAGGAGATACGCAGTATTTT.

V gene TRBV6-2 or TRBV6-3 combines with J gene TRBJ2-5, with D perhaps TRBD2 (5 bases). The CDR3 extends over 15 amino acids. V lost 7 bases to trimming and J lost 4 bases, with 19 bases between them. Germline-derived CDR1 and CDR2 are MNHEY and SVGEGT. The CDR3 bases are TGTGCCAGCACACAAGTCCTGGGCGGGCGAGAGACCCAGTACTTC. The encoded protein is CASTQVLGGRETQYF.

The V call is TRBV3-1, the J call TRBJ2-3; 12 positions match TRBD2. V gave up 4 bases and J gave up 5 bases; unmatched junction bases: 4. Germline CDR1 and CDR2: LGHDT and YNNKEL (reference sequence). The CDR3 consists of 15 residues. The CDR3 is CASSLTSGRIDTQYF. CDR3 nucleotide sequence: TGTGCCAGCAGCCTGACTAGCGGGAGAATAGATACGCAGTATTTT.

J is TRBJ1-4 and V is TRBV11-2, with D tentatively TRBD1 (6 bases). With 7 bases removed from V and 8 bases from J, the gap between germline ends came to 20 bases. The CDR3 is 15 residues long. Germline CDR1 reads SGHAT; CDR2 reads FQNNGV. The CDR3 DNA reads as TGTGCCAGCATCCCGAGGGGGGAGCCGGGAGAAAAACTGTTTTTT. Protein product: CASIPRGEPGEKLFF.

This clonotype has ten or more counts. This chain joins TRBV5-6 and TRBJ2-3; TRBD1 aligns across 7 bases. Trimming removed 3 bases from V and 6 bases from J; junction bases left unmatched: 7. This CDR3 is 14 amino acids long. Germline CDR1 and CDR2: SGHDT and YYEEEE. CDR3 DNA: TGTGCCAGCAGCTCGAGGGGGCTAATGGATACGCAGTATTTT. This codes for CASSSRGLMDTQYF. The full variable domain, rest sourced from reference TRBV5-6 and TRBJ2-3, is DAGVTQSPTHLIKTRGQQVTLRCSPKSGHDTVSWYQQALGQGPQFIFQYYEEEERQRGNFPDRFSGHQFPNYSSELNVNALLLGDSALYLCASSSRGLMDTQYFGPGTRLTVL.

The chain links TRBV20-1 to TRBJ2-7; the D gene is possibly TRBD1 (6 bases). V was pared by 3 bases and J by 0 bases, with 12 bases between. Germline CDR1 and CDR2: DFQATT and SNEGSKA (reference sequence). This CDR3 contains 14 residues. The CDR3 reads CSARDTGSSYEQYF. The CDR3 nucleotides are TGCAGTGCTAGGGATACAGGGAGCTCCTACGAGCAGTACTTC.

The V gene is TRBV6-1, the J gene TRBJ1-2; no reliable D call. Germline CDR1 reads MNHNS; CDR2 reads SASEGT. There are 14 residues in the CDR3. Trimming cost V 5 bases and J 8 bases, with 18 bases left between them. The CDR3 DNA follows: TGTGCCAGCAGTCCCACTACGGGAGTCGGAGGCTACACCTTC. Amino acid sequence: CASSPTTGVGGYTF.

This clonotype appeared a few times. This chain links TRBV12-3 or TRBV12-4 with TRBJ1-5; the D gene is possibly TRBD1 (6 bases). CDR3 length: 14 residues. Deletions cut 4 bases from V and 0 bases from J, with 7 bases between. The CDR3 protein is CASSWGASNQPQHF. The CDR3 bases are TGTGCCAGCAGTTGGGGGGCTAGCAATCAGCCCCAGCATTTT.

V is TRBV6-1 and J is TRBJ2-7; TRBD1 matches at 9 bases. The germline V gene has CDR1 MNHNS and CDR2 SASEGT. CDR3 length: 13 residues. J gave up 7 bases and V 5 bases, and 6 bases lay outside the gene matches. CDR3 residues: CASSRTGDGEQYF. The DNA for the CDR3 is TGTGCCAGCAGTAGGACAGGGGATGGGGAGCAGTACTTC.

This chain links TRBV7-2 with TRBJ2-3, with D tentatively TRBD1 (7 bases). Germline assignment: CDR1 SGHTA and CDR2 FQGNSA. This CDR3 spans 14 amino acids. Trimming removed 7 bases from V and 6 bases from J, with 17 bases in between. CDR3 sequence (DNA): TGTGCCAGCAACAGGGGAGGTAAAGCGGATACGCAGTATTTT. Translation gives CASNRGGKADTQYF.

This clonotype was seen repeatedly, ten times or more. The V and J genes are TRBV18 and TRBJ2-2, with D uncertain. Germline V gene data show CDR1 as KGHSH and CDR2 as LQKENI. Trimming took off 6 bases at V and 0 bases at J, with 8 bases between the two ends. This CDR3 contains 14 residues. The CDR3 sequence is CASSEISNTGELFF. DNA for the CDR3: TGTGCCAGCTCTGAGATTTCGAACACCGGGGAGCTGTTTTTT.

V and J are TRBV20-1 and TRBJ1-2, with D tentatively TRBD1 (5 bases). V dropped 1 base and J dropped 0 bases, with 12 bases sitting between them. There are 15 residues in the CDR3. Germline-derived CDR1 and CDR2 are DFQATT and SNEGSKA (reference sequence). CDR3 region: CSARGGHTANYGYTF. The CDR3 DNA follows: TGCAGTGCTAGAGGCGGACACACAGCTAACTATGGCTACACCTTC.

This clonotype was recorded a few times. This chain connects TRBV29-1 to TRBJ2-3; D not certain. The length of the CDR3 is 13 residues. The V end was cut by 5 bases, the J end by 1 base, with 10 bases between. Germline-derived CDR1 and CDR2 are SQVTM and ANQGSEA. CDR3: CSVRSGGTDTQYF. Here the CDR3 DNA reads TGCAGCGTTCGATCCGGCGGCACAGATACGCAGTATTTT.

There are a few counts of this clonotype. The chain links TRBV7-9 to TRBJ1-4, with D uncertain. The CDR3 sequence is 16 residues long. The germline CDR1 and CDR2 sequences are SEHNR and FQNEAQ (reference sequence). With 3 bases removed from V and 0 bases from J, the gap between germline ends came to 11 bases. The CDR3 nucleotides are TGTGCCAGCAGCTTCTTCTCCGGATCAACTAATGAAAAACTGTTTTTT. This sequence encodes CASSFFSGSTNEKLFF.

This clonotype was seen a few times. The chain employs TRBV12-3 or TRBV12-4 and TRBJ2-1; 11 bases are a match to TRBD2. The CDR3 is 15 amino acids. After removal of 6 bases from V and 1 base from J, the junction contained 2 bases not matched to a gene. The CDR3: CASRVAGGSYNEQFF. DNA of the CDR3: TGTGCCAGCAGGGTAGCGGGGGGGTCCTACAATGAGCAGTTCTTC.

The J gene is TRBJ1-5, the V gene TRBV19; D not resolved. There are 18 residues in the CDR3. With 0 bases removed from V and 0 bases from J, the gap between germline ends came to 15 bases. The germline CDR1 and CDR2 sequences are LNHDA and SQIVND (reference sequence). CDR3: CASSIDLSGPYSNQPQHF. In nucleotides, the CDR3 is TGTGCCAGTAGTATAGATCTCTCCGGACCATATAGCAATCAGCCCCAGCATTTT.

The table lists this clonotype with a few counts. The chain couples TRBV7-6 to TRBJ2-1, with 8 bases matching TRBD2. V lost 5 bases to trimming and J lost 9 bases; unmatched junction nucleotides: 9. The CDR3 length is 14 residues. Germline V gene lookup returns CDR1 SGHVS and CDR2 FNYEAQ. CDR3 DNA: TGTGCCAGCAGCCCGGGAGGGCAAGCCACTGAGCAGTTCTTC. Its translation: CASSPGGQATEQFF.

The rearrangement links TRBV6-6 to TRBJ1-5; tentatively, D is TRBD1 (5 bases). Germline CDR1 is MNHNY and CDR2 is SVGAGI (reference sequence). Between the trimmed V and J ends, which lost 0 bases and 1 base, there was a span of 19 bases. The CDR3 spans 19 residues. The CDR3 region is CASSYSITWGVNSNQPQHF. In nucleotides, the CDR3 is TGTGCCAGCAGTTACTCAATCACGTGGGGGGTTAACAGCAATCAGCCCCAGCATTTT.

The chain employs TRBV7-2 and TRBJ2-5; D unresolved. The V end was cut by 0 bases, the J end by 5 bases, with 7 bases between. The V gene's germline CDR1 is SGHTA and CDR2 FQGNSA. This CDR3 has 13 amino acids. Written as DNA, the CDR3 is TGTGCCAGCAGCTTAGCGGCCCGTGAGACCCAGTACTTC. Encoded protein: CASSLAARETQYF.

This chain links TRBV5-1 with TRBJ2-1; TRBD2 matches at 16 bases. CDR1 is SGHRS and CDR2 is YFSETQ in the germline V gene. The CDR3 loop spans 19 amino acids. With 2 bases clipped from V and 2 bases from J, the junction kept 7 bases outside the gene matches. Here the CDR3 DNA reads TGCGCCAGCAGCTTATCCGGGACTAGCGGGGGGGCCCCCTACAATGAGCAGTTCTTC. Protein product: CASSLSGTSGGAPYNEQFF.

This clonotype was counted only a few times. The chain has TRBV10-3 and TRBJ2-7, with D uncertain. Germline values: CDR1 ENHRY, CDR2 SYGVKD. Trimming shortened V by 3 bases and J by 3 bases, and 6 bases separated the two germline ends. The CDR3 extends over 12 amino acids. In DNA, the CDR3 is TGTGCCATCAGTGACCGACGCTACGAGCAGTACTTC. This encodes CAISDRRYEQYF.

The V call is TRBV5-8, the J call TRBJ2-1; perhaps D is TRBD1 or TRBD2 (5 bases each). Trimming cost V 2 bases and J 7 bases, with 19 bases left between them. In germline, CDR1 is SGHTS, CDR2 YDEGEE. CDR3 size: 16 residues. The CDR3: CASSLFTGRGRNEQFF. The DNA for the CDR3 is TGTGCCAGCAGCTTATTTACGGGACGGGGACGTAATGAGCAGTTCTTC.

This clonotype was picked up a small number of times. DNA for the CDR3: TGCAGTGCTAGTGAACCACAGGGATTTAGCAATCAGCCCCAGCATTTT. Protein: CSASEPQGFSNQPQHF. The J gene is TRBJ1-5, the V gene TRBV20-1, with a tentative D call TRBD1 (6 bases). Trimming left V 3 bases short and J 0 bases short, with 15 bases between. Per germline, CDR1 DFQATT and CDR2 SNEGSKA (reference sequence). The CDR3 loop spans 16 amino acids.

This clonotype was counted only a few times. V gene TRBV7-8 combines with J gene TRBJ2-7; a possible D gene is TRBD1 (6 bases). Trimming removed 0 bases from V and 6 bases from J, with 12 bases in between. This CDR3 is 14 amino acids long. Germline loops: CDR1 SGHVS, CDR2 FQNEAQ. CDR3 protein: CASSLATGSSEQYF. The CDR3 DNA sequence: TGTGCCAGCAGCTTAGCTACAGGGTCGAGCGAGCAGTACTTC.

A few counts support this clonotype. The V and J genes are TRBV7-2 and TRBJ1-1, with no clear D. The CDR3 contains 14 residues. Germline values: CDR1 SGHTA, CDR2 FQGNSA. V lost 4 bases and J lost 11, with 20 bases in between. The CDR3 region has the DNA TGTGCCAGCAGCTCCGGGGTGGAGGCACTTGCGGCTTTCTTT. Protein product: CASSSGVEALAAFF.

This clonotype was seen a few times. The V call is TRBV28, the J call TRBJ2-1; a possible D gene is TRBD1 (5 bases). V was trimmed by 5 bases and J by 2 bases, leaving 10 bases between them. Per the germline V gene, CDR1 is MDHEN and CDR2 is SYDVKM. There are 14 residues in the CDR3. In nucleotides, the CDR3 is TGTGCCAGCAGTCTGACAGTACCCTACAATGAGCAGTTCTTC. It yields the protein CASSLTVPYNEQFF.